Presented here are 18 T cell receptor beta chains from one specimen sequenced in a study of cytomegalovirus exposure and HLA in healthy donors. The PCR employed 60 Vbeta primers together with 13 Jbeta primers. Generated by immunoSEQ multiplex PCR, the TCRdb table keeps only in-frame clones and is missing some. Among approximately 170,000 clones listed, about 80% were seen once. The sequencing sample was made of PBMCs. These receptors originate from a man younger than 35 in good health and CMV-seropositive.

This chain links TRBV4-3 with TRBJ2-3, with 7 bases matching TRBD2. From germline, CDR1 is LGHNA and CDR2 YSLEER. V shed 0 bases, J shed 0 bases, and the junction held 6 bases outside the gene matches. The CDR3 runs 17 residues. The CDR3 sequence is CASSQEASGASTDTQYF. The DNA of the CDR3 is TGCGCCAGCAGCCAAGAAGCGAGCGGGGCAAGCACAGATACGCAGTATTTT.

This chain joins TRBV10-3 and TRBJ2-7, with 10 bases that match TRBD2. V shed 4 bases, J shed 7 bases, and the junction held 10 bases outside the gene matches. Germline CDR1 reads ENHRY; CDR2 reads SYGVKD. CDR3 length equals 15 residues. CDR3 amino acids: CAISGASGSLGEQYF. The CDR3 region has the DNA TGTGCCATCAGTGGGGCTAGCGGGAGTCTTGGTGAGCAGTACTTC.

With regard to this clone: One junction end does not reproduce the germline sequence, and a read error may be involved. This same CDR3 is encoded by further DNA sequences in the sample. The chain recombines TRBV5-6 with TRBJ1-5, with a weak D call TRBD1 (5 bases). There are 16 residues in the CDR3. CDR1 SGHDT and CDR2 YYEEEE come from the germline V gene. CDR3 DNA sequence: TGTGCCAGTAGCTTTCACGGGGGTGGGGGCAATCAGCCCCAGCATTTT. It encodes CASSFHGGGGNQPQHF.

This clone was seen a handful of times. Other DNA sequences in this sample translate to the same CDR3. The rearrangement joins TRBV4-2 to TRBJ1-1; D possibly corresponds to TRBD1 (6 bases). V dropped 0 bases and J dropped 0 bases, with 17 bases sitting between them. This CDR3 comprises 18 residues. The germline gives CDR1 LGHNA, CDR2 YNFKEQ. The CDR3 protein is CASSQDLYQGSMNTEAFF. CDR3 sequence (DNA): TGTGCCAGCAGCCAAGATCTTTATCAGGGGTCAATGAACACTGAAGCTTTCTTT.

The CDR3 protein is CASSQGQLNEKLFF. The CDR3 DNA reads as TGCGCCAGCAGCCAGGGACAATTAAATGAAAAACTGTTTTTT. The chain recombines TRBV4-1 with TRBJ1-4; possibly TRBD1 for D (6 bases). V was cut by 3 bases and J by 5 bases, with 10 bases left in between. CDR3 length equals 14 residues. The germline CDR1 and CDR2 sequences are MGHRA and YSYEKL.

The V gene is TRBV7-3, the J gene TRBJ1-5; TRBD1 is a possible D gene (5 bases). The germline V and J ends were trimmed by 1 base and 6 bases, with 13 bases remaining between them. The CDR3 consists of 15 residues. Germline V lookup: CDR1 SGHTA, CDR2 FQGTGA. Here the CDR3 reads CASSLIKRQGQPQHF. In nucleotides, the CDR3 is TGTGCCAGCAGCTTAATAAAACGGCAGGGTCAGCCCCAGCATTTT.

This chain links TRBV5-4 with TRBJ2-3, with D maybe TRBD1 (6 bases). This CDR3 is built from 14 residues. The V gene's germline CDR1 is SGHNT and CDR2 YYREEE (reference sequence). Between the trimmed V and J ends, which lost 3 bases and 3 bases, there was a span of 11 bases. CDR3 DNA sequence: TGTGCCAGCAGCTGGGGTACAGGGACAGATACGCAGTATTTT. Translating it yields CASSWGTGTDTQYF.

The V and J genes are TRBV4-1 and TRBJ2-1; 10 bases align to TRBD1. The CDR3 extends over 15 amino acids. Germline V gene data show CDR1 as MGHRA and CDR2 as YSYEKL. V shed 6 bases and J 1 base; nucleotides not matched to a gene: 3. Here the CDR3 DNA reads TGCGCCAGCAGTCCGGACAGGGGGTCCTACAATGAGCAGTTCTTC. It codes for CASSPDRGSYNEQFF.

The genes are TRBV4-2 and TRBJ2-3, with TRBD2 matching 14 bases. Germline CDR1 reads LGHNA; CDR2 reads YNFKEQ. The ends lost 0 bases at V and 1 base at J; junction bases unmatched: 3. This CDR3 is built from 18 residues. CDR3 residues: CASSQETSGRGGTDTQYF. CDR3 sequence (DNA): TGTGCCAGCAGCCAAGAGACTAGCGGGAGGGGGGGCACAGATACGCAGTATTTT.

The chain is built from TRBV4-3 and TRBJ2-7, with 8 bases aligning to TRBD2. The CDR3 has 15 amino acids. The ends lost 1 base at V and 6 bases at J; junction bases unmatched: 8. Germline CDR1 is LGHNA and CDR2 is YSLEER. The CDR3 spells CASSQGPGRASEQYF. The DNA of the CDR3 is TGCGCCAGCAGCCAAGGACCCGGGAGGGCCTCCGAGCAGTACTTC.

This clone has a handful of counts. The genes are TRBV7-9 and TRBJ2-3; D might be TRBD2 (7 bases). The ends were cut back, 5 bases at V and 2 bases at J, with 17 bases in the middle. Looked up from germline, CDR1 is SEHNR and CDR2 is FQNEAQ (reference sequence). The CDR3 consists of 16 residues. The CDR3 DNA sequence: TGTGCCAGCAGCCCGGGCGTGGGGGGGCCCACAGATACGCAGTATTTT. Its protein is CASSPGVGGPTDTQYF.

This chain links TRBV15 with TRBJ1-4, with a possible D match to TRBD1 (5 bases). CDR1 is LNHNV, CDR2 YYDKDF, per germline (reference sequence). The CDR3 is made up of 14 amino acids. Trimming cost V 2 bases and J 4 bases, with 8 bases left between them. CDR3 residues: CATSRRQNNEKLFF. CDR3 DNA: TGTGCCACCAGCAGACGACAGAATAATGAAAAACTGTTTTTT.

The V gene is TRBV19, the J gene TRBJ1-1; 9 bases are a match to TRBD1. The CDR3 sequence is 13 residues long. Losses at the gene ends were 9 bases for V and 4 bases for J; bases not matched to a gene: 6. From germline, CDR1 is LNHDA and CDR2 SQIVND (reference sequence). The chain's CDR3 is CASFGTGFTEAFF. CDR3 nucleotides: TGTGCCAGCTTTGGGACAGGGTTCACTGAAGCTTTCTTT.

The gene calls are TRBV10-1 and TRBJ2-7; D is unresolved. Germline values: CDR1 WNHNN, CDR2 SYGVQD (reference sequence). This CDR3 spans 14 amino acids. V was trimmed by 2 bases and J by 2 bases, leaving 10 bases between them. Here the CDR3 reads CASSERASTYEQYF. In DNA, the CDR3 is TGCGCCAGCAGTGAGCGCGCGAGCACCTACGAGCAGTACTTC.

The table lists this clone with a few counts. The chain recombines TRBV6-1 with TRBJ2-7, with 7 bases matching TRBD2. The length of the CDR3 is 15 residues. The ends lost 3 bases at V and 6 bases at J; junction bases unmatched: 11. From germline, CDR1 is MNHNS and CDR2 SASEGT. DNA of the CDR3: TGTGCCAGCAGTGATTGGGGAGCGGGATTTAGCGAGCAGTACTTC. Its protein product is CASSDWGAGFSEQYF.

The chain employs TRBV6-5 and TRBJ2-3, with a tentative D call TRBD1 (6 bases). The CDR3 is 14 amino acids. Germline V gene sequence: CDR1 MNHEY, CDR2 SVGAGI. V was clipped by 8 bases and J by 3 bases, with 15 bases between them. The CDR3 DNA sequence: TGTGCCAGCGGGACATCGAGGGGTACAGATACGCAGTATTTT. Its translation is CASGTSRGTDTQYF.

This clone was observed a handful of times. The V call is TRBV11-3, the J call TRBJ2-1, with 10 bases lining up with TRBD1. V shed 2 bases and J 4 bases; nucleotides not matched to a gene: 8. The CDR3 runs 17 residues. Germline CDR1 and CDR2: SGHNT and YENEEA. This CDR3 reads CASSLLPPGQGYNEQFF. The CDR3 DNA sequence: TGTGCCAGCAGCTTATTACCTCCGGGACAGGGGTACAATGAGCAGTTCTTC. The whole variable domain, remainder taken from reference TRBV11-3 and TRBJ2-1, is EAGVVQSPRYKIIEKKQPVAFWCNPISGHNTLYWYLQNLGQGPELLIRYENEEAVDDSQLPKDRFSAERLKGVDSTLKIQPAELGDSAVYLCASSLLPPGQGYNEQFFGPGTRLTVL.

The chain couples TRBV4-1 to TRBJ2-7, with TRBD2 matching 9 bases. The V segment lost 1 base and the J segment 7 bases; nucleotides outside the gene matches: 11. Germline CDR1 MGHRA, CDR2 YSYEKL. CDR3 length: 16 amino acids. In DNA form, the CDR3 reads TGCGCCAGCAGCCAAGCTGGGCTAGCGGGAACTGGTGAGCAGTACTTC. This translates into CASSQAGLAGTGEQYF.